The rows below give T cell receptor beta chains drawn from one sample of a study of T cells after yellow fever vaccination. MiXCR was run by TCRdb on the 5' RACE reads, yielding one entry per CDR3 protein. The table lists 230,000 or so distinct CDR3 sequences, approximately 6.3% of them singletons. Sequenced here: CD4+ T cells sorted from PBMCs, sampled on the day of the yellow fever booster vaccination. All receptors come from a man aged 25 to 45 who received the YFV17D yellow fever vaccine. Both conserved end residues are part of each CDR3. Fields, in order: D gene, V gene, clone size, J gene, CDR3 DNA, CDR3 protein. A D gene is named only where the DNA matches it firmly. Not every row has a clone size; where given, it reads once, few, many or a size class.

>TRBD2|TRBV14|.|TRBJ2-3
TGTGCCAGCAGCTTGCGGGAGCGGTATACGCAGTATTTT
CASSLRERYTQYF
>TRBD1|TRBV7-7|many|TRBJ2-2
TGTGCTAGCAGCGGACAGGGTAGAACCGGGGAGCTGTTTTTT
CASSGQGRTGELFF
>TRBD1|TRBV7-2|.|TRBJ2-7
TGTGCCAGCAGAACACCCGGGACAGGAGGGGAGCAGTACTTC
CASRTPGTGGEQYF
>.|TRBV20-1|many|TRBJ2-1
TGCAGTGCCAAGTGGCCAGCCAAGCAGTTCTTC
CSAKWPAKQFF
>.|TRBV20-1|many|TRBJ2-3
TGCAGTGCTAGTGGGCCTGCCACAGATACGCAGTATTTT
CSASGPATDTQYF
>TRBD2|TRBV7-2|.|TRBJ2-7
TGTGCCAGCAGCTCACTAGCGGGCTCGGAGCAGTACTTC
CASSSLAGSEQYF
>.|TRBV7-6|many|TRBJ2-3
TGTGCCACCGCGGGCGGCACAGATACGCAGTATTTT
CATAGGTDTQYF
>TRBD2|TRBV5-1|many|TRBJ2-1
TGCGCCAGCAGCCTAGGGACTAGCGGGACCTACAATGAGCAGTTCTTC
CASSLGTSGTYNEQFF
>.|TRBV18|many|TRBJ2-5
TGTGCCAGCTCCGCGAGAACAGGGAACCAAGAGACCCAGTACTTC
CASSARTGNQETQYF
>TRBD1|TRBV20-1|many|TRBJ1-5
TGCAGTGCTTCCCGTTCGGGACAGACCTATCAGCCCCAGCATTTT
CSASRSGQTYQPQHF
>.|TRBV20-1|.|TRBJ2-1
TGCAGTGCTAGAGGGGTTCGTGGCGGGAATGAGCAGTTCTTC
CSARGVRGGNEQFF
>.|TRBV21-1|.|TRBJ1-1
TGTGCCAGCAGAGGTCCAAGGGGACATGGGACTGAAGCTTTCTTT
CASRGPRGHGTEAFF
>TRBD2|TRBV5-1|few|TRBJ2-1
TGCGCCAGCAGCTTGGGAGGACTAGCGGGAGGGCCGACGAATGAGCAGTTCTTC
CASSLGGLAGGPTNEQFF
>TRBD1|TRBV14|many|TRBJ2-5
TGTGCCAGCAGCCAACTACCCAGGCACACAGGGGATTCGGAGACCCAGTACTTC
CASSQLPRHTGDSETQYF
>.|TRBV5-1|many|TRBJ1-5
TGCGCCAGCAGCTTGGACAGGGCCGTGTCCTCCGACAATCAGCCCCAGCATTTT
CASSLDRAVSSDNQPQHF
>.|TRBV12-3/TRBV12-4|many|TRBJ2-4
TGTGCCAGTCGGCGGTTCGGCGCCAAAAACATTCAGTACTTC
CASRRFGAKNIQYF
>TRBD1|TRBV10-3|few|TRBJ2-7
TGTGCCATCAGTGACGGACAGGTCCCCTACGAGCAGTACTTC
CAISDGQVPYEQYF
>TRBD2|TRBV10-3|few|TRBJ2-7
TGTGCCATCAGTGACGGGGCGGGAGAGGTCCACGAGCAGTACTTC
CAISDGAGEVHEQYF